The 20 T cell receptor beta chains in this list originate from one sample, sequenced in a study of blood T cell repertoires in COVID-19. The assay was immunoSEQ multiplex PCR, and TCRdb's table has in-frame clones only and misses some. Counted here are 120,000 to 150,000 clones, over 80% occurring once; the ten biggest clones make up approximately 40%. Sample: peripheral blood. The receptors shown here come from a man aged 50 to 60 who had recovered from COVID-19.

The chain joins TRBV9 to TRBJ1-6, with D possibly matching TRBD1 (5 bases). CDR1 and CDR2 (germline): SGDLS, YYNGEE. V lost 0 bases and J lost 7, with 8 bases in between. The CDR3 runs to 14 residues. The CDR3 DNA is TGTGCCAGCAGCGTAGTACAGGAAAATTCACCCCTCCACTTT. Translated, it gives CASSVVQENSPLHF.

The genes are TRBV24-1 and TRBJ1-2, with a tentative D call TRBD1 (5 bases). V gave up 3 bases and J gave up 0 bases, with 7 bases separating them. Germline-derived CDR1 and CDR2 are KGHDR and SFDVKD. This CDR3 has 14 residues. CDR3 nucleotides: TGTGCCACCAGTGATAGGGGTGCTAACTATGGCTACACCTTC. Its translation: CATSDRGANYGYTF.

This CDR3 is CASSLGTSDSYEQYF. The CDR3 coding sequence is TGTGCCAGCAGCCTCGGGACTAGCGACTCCTACGAGCAGTACTTC. The rearrangement links TRBV11-2 to TRBJ2-7; 10 bases are shared with TRBD2. CDR1 and CDR2 (germline): SGHAT, FQNNGV. The CDR3 contains 15 residues. Trimming cost V 5 bases and J 0 bases; bases outside gene matches: 4.

The chain carries TRBV5-6 and TRBJ2-7; 7 bases line up with TRBD1. The V gene's germline CDR1 is SGHDT and CDR2 YYEEEE. V shed 3 bases and J 3 bases; nucleotides not matched to a gene: 6. The CDR3 has 14 amino acids. This CDR3 reads CASSSAGTVYEQYF. CDR3 DNA: TGTGCCAGCAGCTCAGCCGGGACAGTCTACGAGCAGTACTTC.

The chain combines TRBV5-6 with TRBJ2-7; tentative D call: TRBD2 (6 bases). Germline V gene data show CDR1 as SGHDT and CDR2 as YYEEEE. The CDR3 is 15 amino acids. The germline V and J ends were trimmed by 4 bases and 0 bases, with 14 bases remaining between them. The DNA for the CDR3 is TGTGCCAGCAGCGTGCGGGGACGGAGCTCCTACGAGCAGTACTTC. It yields the protein CASSVRGRSSYEQYF.

The chain joins TRBV12-3 or TRBV12-4 to TRBJ1-2; TRBD1 matches 7 bases. The CDR3 covers 13 residues. Germline trimming cut 5 bases from V and 4 bases from J; bases unmatched to any gene: 4. The CDR3 coding sequence is TGTGCCAGCAGTGCCCAGGGGGGCTATGGCTACACCTTC. This encodes CASSAQGGYGYTF.

This chain joins TRBV27 and TRBJ1-2; 8 bases line up with TRBD1. The trim removed 7 bases at V and 7 bases at J, leaving 11 bases unmatched. The germline V gene encodes CDR1 MNHEY and CDR2 SMNVEV (reference sequence). The CDR3 has 14 residues. CDR3 DNA: TGTGCCAGCACCAGGACAGGGAGGGACTCTGGCTACACCTTC. Its protein product is CASTRTGRDSGYTF.

The V and J genes are TRBV5-1 and TRBJ1-4, with 7 bases identical to TRBD1. Germline V gives CDR1 SGHRS, CDR2 YFSETQ. This CDR3 has 16 amino acids. Trimming took 1 base from V and 8 from J; bases not matched to a gene: 11. For the CDR3, the DNA is TGCGCCAGCAGCTTGTTAGGGCGGACAGGCTGGGAAAAACTGTTTTTT. As protein: CASSLLGRTGWEKLFF.

V and J are TRBV10-3 and TRBJ1-1, with D maybe TRBD1 (6 bases). CDR3 length: 15 amino acids. Germline V gives CDR1 ENHRY, CDR2 SYGVKD. The V end lost 3 bases, the J end lost 5 bases, and 16 bases lay between the germline ends. The CDR3 region has the DNA TGTGCCATCAGTGATGCAACAGGGCGCGGGACTGAAGCTTTCTTT. Translated, it gives CAISDATGRGTEAFF.

This clone occurred once. V is TRBV3-1 (or the pseudogene TRBV3-2) and J is TRBJ1-5; D might be TRBD1 (5 bases). Trimming took off 4 bases at V and 4 bases at J, with 11 bases between the two ends. This CDR3 spans 14 amino acids. Germline loops: CDR1 LGHDT, CDR2 YNNKEL (reference sequence). The DNA for the CDR3 is TGTGCCAGCAGCCGGGACTCCTCGAATCAGCCCCAGCATTTT. It encodes CASSRDSSNQPQHF.

The genes are TRBV28 and TRBJ2-7; 9 bases map to TRBD1. Trimming at V came to 4 bases and at J to 4 bases, leaving 5 bases not matched to a gene. The CDR3 length is 14 residues. Germline assignment: CDR1 MDHEN and CDR2 SYDVKM. CDR3 nucleotides: TGTGCCAGCAGTTCACAGGGGGCCGTGTACGAGCAGTACTTC. It yields the protein CASSSQGAVYEQYF. Full variable domain (outside the CDR3, taken from reference TRBV28 and TRBJ2-7): DVKVTQSSRYLVKRTGEKVFLECVQDMDHENMFWYRQDPGLGLRLIYFSYDVKMKEKGDIPEGYSVSREKKERFSLILESASTNQTSMYLCASSSQGAVYEQYFGPGTRLTVT.

This sequence joins TRBV18 and TRBJ1-2; TRBD1 agrees at 7 bases. There are 14 residues in the CDR3. V was pared by 2 bases and J by 0 bases, with 0 bases of the junction left unmatched. From germline, CDR1 is KGHSH and CDR2 LQKENI. The CDR3 nucleotides read TGTGCCAGCTCACCAACAGGGGCTAACTATGGCTACACCTTC. Protein: CASSPTGANYGYTF.

CDR3 region: CASSPDRANTGELFF. CDR3 in DNA: TGTGCCAGCAGCCCCGACAGGGCGAACACCGGGGAGCTGTTTTTT. The chain couples TRBV7-2 to TRBJ2-2; 7 positions agree with TRBD1. Per the germline V gene, CDR1 is SGHTA and CDR2 is FQGNSA. The CDR3 covers 15 residues. Trimming at V came to 5 bases and at J to 0 bases, leaving 3 bases not matched to a gene.

The rearrangement joins TRBV29-1 to TRBJ1-1, with D possibly TRBD1 on 6 matching bases. The CDR3 loop spans 14 amino acids. The ends were cut back, 6 bases at V and 4 bases at J, with 18 bases in the middle. CDR1 SQVTM and CDR2 ANQGSEA come from the germline V gene. The CDR3 reads CSVPQGRGGTEAFF. The DNA of the CDR3 is TGCAGCGTCCCACAGGGAAGGGGGGGCACTGAAGCTTTCTTT.

This clone has only one observation. The chain combines TRBV19 with TRBJ1-1; D is unresolved. This CDR3 is built from 14 residues. The germline V gene encodes CDR1 LNHDA and CDR2 SQIVND (reference sequence). Trimming stripped 2 bases from V and 2 bases from J, with 9 bases between. CDR3 DNA sequence: TGTGCCAGTAGTATAACCGGGTCTAACACTGAAGCTTTCTTT. It translates to CASSITGSNTEAFF.

This chain connects TRBV23-1 to TRBJ1-2; no clear D gene. TRBV23-1 is an ORF for which the function is uncertain. The CDR3 covers 16 residues. With 4 bases removed from V and 2 bases from J, the gap between germline ends came to 17 bases. CDR3 loop: CASSPAGLPPNYGYTF. CDR3 bases: TGCGCCAGCAGTCCGGCAGGTCTGCCACCGAACTATGGCTACACCTTC.

The chain has TRBV19 and TRBJ1-5; D gene unclear. V lost 5 bases and J lost 0, with 14 bases in between. The CDR3 totals 16 residues. Germline V CDR1 and CDR2: LNHDA, SQIVND (reference sequence). CDR3 sequence: CASSPTTLYSNQPQHF. The CDR3 DNA reads TGTGCCAGTAGTCCCACCACCCTCTATAGCAATCAGCCCCAGCATTTT.

The J gene is TRBJ1-2, the V gene TRBV7-9, with 8 bases that match TRBD1. V gave up 2 bases and J gave up 0 bases; unmatched junction bases: 8. The CDR3 loop spans 17 amino acids. Germline V gene data show CDR1 as SEHNR and CDR2 as FQNEAQ (reference sequence). The CDR3 region has the DNA TGTGCCAGCAGCTTATTGTCAGGGGGCAGATCTAACTATGGCTACACCTTC. Amino acid sequence: CASSLLSGGRSNYGYTF.

V and J are TRBV10-1 and TRBJ2-3; D gene unclear. The V end lost 0 bases, the J end lost 6 bases, and 7 bases lay between the germline ends. The germline V gene has CDR1 WNHNN and CDR2 SYGVQD (reference sequence). This CDR3 is built from 13 residues. The chain's CDR3 is CASSESSADTQYF. Written as DNA, the CDR3 is TGCGCCAGCAGTGAGTCGAGTGCGGATACGCAGTATTTT.

The CDR3 coding sequence is TGTGCCAGCAGACCCGGGACAACTCGGGCCTACACCTTC. Its translation: CASRPGTTRAYTF. The V and J genes are TRBV6-5 and TRBJ1-2; a weak D match, TRBD1 (6 bases). In germline, CDR1 is MNHEY, CDR2 SVGAGI. The CDR3 loop spans 13 amino acids. Trimming shortened V by 6 bases and J by 10 bases, and 18 bases separated the two germline ends.